This TCR beta chain is from a study of cytomegalovirus exposure and HLA in healthy donors. Study observations and caveats: Some V segments, TRBV6-2 and TRBV6-3 among them, were indistinguishable and were therefore excluded. Association of around 17,000 TCR beta sequences with HLA alleles was found at 0.05 false discovery rate in a later analysis. In vitro checks showed that a few CMV-associated chains really do target CMV antigens.

In its sample, this clone was seen once. The antigen remains undetermined. V lost 2 bases, J lost 2 bases, and 7 bases lay in between. CDR1 is SGHTS, CDR2 YDEGEE, per germline. The CDR3 runs 13 residues. In the PCR, 60 Vbeta and 13 Jbeta primers were used. The method was immunoSEQ multiplex PCR; TCRdb's version includes in-frame clones alone and lacks a portion of them. Here the sample spans tens of thousands of clones, over 75% being singletons. The chain joins TRBV5-8 to TRBJ1-2, with D tentatively TRBD1 (5 bases). The origin of this receptor is a female donor in good health and CMV-seronegative. The sample taken for sequencing was PBMCs. CDR3 amino acids: CASSFDRNYGYTF. The DNA for the CDR3 is TGTGCCAGCAGCTTCGACAGAAACTATGGCTACACCTTC. The full variable domain, with the rest looked up from reference TRBV5-8 and TRBJ1-2, is EAGVTQSPTHLIKTRGQQATLRCSPISGHTSVYWYQQALGLGLQFLLWYDEGEERNRGNFPPRFSGRQFPNYSSELNVNALELEDSALYLCASSFDRNYGYTFGSGTRLTVV.